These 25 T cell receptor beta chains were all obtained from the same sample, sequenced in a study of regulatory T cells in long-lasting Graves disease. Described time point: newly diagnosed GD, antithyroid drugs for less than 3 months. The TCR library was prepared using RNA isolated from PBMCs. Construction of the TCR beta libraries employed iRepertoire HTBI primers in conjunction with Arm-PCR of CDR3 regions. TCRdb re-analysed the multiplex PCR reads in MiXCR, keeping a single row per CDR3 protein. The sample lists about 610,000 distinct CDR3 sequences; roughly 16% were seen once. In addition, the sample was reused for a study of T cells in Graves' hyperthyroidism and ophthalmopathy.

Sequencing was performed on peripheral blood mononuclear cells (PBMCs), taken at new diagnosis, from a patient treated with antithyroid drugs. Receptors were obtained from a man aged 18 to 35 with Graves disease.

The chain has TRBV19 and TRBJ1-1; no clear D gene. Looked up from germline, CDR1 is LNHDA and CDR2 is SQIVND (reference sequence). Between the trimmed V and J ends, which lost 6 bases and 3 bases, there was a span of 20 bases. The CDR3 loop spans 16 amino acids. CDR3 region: CASRMGGTLRDTEAFF. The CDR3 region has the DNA TGTGCCAGTAGAATGGGAGGAACCTTAAGGGACACTGAAGCTTTCTTT.

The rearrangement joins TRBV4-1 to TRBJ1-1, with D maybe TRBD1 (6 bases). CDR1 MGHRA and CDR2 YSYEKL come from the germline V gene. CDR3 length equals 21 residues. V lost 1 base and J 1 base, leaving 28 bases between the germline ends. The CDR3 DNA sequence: TGCGCCAGCAGCCAAGGAGGTGGGTCTTTCTTGAGGGGGACTAAGAACACTGAAGCTTTCTTT. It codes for CASSQGGGSFLRGTKNTEAFF.

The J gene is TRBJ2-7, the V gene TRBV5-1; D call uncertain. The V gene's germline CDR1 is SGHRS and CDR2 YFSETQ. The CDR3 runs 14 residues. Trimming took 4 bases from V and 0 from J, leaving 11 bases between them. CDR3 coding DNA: TGCGCCAGCAGCCAGGAAAAGAGCTCCTACGAGCAGTACTTC. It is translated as CASSQEKSSYEQYF.

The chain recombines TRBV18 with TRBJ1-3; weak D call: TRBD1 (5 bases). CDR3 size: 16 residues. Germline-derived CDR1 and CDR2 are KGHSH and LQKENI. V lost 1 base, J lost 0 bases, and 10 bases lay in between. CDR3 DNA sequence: TGTGCCAGCTCACCACTAAGGGGCATCTCTGGAAACACCATATATTTT. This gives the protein CASSPLRGISGNTIYF.

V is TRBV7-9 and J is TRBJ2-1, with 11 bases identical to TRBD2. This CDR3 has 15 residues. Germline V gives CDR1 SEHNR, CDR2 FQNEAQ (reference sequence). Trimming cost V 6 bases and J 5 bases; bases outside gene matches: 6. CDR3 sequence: CASSYPGLADNEQFF. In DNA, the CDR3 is TGTGCCAGCAGTTATCCGGGACTAGCGGACAATGAGCAGTTCTTC.

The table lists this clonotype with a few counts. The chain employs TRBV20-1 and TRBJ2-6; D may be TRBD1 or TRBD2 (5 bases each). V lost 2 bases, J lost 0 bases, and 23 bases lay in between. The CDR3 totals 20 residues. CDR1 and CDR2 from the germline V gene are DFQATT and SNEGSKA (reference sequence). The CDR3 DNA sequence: TGCAGTGCTAGATACGCCGGGGCCCCCGCAATCCACTCTGGGGCCAACGTCCTGACTTTC. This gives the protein CSARYAGAPAIHSGANVLTF.

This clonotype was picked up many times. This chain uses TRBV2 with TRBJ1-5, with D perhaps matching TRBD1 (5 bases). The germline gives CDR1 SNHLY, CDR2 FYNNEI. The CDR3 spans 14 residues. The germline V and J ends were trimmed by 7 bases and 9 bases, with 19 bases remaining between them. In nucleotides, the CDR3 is TGTGCCAGCACCCCAGGTGGGGGTCAGAGGCCCCAGCATTTT. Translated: CASTPGGGQRPQHF.

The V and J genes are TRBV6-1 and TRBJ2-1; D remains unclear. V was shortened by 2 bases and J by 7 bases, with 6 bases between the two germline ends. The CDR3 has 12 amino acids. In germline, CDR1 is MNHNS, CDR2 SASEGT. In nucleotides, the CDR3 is TGTGCCAGCAGTGAATACGTAAATGAGCAGTTCTTC. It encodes CASSEYVNEQFF.

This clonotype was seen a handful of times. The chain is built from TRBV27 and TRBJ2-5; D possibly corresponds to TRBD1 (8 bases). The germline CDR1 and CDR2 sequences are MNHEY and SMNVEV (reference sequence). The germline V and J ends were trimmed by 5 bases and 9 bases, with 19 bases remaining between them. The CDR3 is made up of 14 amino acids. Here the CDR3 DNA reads TGTGCCAGCAGTCGAACCCAGGGGGCGGGGGCCCAGTACTTC. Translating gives CASSRTQGAGAQYF.

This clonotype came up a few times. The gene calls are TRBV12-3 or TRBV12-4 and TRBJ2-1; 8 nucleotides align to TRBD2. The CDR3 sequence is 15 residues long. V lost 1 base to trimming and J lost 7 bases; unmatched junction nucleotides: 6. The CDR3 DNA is TGTGCCAGCAGTTTAGTGACGGGAGGGCGAAATGAGCAGTTCTTC. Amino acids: CASSLVTGGRNEQFF.

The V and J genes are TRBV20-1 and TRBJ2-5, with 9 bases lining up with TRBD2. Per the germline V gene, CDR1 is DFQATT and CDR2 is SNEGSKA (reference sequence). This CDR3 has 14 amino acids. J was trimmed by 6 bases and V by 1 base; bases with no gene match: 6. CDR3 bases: TGCAGTGCTAGAGGGGGGCTAGCGGGAAAGACCCAGTACTTC. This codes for CSARGGLAGKTQYF.

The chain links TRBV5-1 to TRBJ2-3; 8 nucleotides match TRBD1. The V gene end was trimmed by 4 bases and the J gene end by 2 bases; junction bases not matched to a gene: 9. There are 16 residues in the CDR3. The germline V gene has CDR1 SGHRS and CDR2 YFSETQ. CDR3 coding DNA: TGCGCCAGCAGCCTGGGACAGGCAGCCCCCACAGATACGCAGTATTTT. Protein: CASSLGQAAPTDTQYF. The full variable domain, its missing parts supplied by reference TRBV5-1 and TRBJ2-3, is KAGVTQTPRYLIKTRGQQVTLSCSPISGHRSVSWYQQTPGQGLQFLFEYFSETQRNKGNFPGRFSGRQFSNSRSEMNVSTLELGDSALYLCASSLGQAAPTDTQYFGPGTRLTVL.

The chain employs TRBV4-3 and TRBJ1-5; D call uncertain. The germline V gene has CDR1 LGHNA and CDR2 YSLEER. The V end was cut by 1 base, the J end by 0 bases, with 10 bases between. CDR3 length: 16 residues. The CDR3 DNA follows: TGCGCCAGCAGCCAAGCAACGCAGTATAGCAATCAGCCCCAGCATTTT. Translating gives CASSQATQYSNQPQHF.

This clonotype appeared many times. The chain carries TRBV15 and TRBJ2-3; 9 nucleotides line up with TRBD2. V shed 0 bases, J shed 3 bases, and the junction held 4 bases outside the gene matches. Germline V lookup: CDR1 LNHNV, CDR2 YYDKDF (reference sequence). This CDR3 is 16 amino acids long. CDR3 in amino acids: CATSRDAGLATDTQYF. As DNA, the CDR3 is TGTGCCACCAGCAGAGATGCGGGACTAGCAACAGATACGCAGTATTTT.

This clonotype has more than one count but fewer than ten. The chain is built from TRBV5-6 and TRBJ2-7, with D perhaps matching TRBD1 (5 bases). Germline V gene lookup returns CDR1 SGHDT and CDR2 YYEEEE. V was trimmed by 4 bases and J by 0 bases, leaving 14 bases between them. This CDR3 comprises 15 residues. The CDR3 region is CASSRNPTVSYEQYF. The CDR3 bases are TGTGCCAGCAGCCGGAACCCGACAGTCTCCTACGAGCAGTACTTC. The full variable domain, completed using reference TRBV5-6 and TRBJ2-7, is DAGVTQSPTHLIKTRGQQVTLRCSPKSGHDTVSWYQQALGQGPQFIFQYYEEEERQRGNFPDRFSGHQFPNYSSELNVNALLLGDSALYLCASSRNPTVSYEQYFGPGTRLTVT.

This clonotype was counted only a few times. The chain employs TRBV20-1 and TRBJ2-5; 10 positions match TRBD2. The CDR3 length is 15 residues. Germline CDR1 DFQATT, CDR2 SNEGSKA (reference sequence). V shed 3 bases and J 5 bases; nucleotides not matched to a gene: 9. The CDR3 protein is CSARGLAFQRETQYF. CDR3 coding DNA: TGCAGTGCTAGGGGACTAGCGTTTCAAAGGGAGACCCAGTACTTC.

This CDR3 is CASSRNQGNEQFF. In DNA, the CDR3 is TGTGCCAGCAGCCGGAACCAGGGTAATGAGCAGTTCTTC. The chain is built from TRBV12-3 or TRBV12-4 and TRBJ2-1; perhaps TRBD1 as D (5 bases). The CDR3 totals 13 residues. With 6 bases removed from V and 7 bases from J, the gap between germline ends came to 13 bases.

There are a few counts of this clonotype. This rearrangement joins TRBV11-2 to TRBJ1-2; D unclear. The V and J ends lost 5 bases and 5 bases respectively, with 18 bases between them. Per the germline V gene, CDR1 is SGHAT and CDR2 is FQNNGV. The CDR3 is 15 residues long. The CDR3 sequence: CASSQSIGSFYGYTF. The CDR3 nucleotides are TGTGCCAGCAGCCAGTCAATCGGGAGTTTTTATGGCTACACCTTC.

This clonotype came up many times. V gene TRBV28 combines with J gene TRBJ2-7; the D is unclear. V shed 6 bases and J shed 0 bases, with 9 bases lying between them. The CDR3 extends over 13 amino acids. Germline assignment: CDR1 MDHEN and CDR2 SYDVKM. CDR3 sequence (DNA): TGTGCCAGCAGATTTCGAGGCTCCTACGAGCAGTACTTC. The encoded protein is CASRFRGSYEQYF. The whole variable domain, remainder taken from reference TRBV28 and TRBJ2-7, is DVKVTQSSRYLVKRTGEKVFLECVQDMDHENMFWYRQDPGLGLRLIYFSYDVKMKEKGDIPEGYSVSREKKERFSLILESASTNQTSMYLCASRFRGSYEQYFGPGTRLTVT.

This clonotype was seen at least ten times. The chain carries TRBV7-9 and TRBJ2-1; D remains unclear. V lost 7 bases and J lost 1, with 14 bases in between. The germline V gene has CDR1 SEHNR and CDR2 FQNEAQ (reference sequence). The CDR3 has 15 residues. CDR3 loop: CASTPSGRSYNEQFF. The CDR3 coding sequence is TGTGCCAGCACCCCATCCGGAAGATCCTACAATGAGCAGTTCTTC. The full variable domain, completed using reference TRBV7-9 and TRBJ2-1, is DTGVSQNPRHKITKRGQNVTFRCDPISEHNRLYWYRQTLGQGPEFLTYFQNEAQLEKSRLLSDRFSAERPKGSFSTLEIQRTEQGDSAMYLCASTPSGRSYNEQFFGPGTRLTVL.

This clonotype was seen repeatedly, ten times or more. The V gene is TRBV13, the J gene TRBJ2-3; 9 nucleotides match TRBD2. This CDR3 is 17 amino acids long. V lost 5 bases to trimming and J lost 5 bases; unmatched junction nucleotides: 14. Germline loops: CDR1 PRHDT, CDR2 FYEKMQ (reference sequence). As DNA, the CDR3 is TGTGCCAGCAGCCCTTCCCTGATTAGCGGGAGTGTAGATACGCAGTATTTT. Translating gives CASSPSLISGSVDTQYF.

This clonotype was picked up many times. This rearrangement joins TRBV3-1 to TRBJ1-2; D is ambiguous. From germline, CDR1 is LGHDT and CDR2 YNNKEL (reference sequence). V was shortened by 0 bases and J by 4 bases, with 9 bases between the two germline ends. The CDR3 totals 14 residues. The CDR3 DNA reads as TGTGCCAGCAGCCAAGAGTCGATTACCTATGGCTACACCTTC. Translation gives CASSQESITYGYTF.

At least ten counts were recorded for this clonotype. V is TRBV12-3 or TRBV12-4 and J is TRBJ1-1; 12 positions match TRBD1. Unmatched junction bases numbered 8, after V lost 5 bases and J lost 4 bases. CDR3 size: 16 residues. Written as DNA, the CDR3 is TGTGCCAGCAGTATGGGGACAGGGGGCGCCCCCACTGAAGCTTTCTTT. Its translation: CASSMGTGGAPTEAFF.

The CDR3 DNA follows: TGCAGTGCTCAGACCCACAGGGGCGGGAGAGAGACCCAGTACTTC. Residues: CSAQTHRGGRETQYF. The chain recombines TRBV20-1 with TRBJ2-5, with D perhaps being TRBD1 or TRBD2 (7 bases each). In germline, CDR1 is DFQATT, CDR2 SNEGSKA (reference sequence). This CDR3 contains 15 residues. Trimming cost V 5 bases and J 4 bases, with 20 bases left between them.

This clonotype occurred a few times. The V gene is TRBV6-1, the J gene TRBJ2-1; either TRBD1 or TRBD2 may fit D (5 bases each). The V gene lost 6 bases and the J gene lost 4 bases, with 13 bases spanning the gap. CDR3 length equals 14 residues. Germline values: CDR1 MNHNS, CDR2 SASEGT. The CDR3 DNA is TGTGCCAGCAGGGATGTTGGGGGTTACAATGAGCAGTTCTTC. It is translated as CASRDVGGYNEQFF.